One sample yielded the 9 T cell receptor beta chains listed below, sequenced in a study of shared clonotypes between healthy human individuals (dated by TCRdb to the early 2020s). The library was produced with the immunoSEQ multiplex PCR assay. Sourced from immuneACCESS, this table was stored by TCRdb with only in-frame sequences that have V and J called. A share of the clones is absent; for the studies checked, an unresolved V gene accounts for under half, and the remainder has no known explanation. Across this sample there are 1 million to 1.2 million clones, with approximately 75% seen only once. 0.89% of the sample comes from the top ten. The sample comprised memory CD4+ T cells from PBMCs. The cell subset or site label, as the study defines it: CD45RA-negative fraction. The receptor set was obtained from a man between 18 and 29 years old in good health. Some clones in this sample may be carry-over from other donors' samples.

The chain is built from TRBV18 and TRBJ2-2, with D unclear. The CDR3 runs 14 residues. Trimming left V 6 bases short and J 0 bases short, with 8 bases between. Germline V gives CDR1 KGHSH, CDR2 LQKENI. CDR3 bases: TGTGCCAGCTCTGAGCAGCCGAACACCGGGGAGCTGTTTTTT. It encodes CASSEQPNTGELFF.

The chain recombines TRBV6-5 with TRBJ2-5, with 7 bases identical to TRBD2. CDR1 and CDR2 from the germline V gene are MNHEY and SVGAGI. Germline trimming cut 5 bases from V and 5 bases from J; bases unmatched to any gene: 8. This CDR3 region has 14 residues. In DNA, the CDR3 is TGTGCCAGCAGTAGGGGTGCGGGAGTTGAGACCCAGTACTTC. Its translation is CASSRGAGVETQYF.

This chain connects TRBV11-1 to TRBJ2-5, with 8 positions matching TRBD2. The germline gives CDR1 SGHAT, CDR2 FQDESV (reference sequence). This CDR3 has 15 residues. V shed 4 bases and J 1 base; nucleotides not matched to a gene: 5. The CDR3 spells CASSSPGGSQETQYF. CDR3 sequence (DNA): TGTGCCAGCAGCTCTCCGGGGGGGAGCCAAGAGACCCAGTACTTC.

This sequence joins TRBV11-2 and TRBJ2-1, with D maybe TRBD2 (7 bases). Germline V gene data show CDR1 as SGHAT and CDR2 as FQNNGV. V gave up 4 bases and J gave up 7 bases, with 20 bases separating them. The CDR3 loop spans 16 amino acids. The CDR3 DNA sequence: TGTGCCAGCAGCTCCCCCTGGGGGGGCGGTTTGAATGAGCAGTTCTTC. This encodes CASSSPWGGGLNEQFF.

V gene TRBV4-1 combines with J gene TRBJ2-3, with TRBD1 identical over 9 bases. After removal of 3 bases from V and 4 bases from J, the junction contained 5 bases not matched to a gene. From germline, CDR1 is MGHRA and CDR2 YSYEKL. The CDR3 length is 15 residues. CDR3 in DNA: TGCGCCAGCAGCCACCCCGGACAGGGGTCAGATACGCAGTATTTT. Translating it yields CASSHPGQGSDTQYF.

Only one count was recorded for this clone. This chain uses TRBV7-9 with TRBJ1-1; D uncertain. The germline V and J ends were trimmed by 3 bases and 6 bases, with 8 bases remaining between them. The CDR3 length is 12 residues. Germline V lookup: CDR1 SEHNR, CDR2 FQNEAQ (reference sequence). The CDR3 here is CASSFPRAEAFF. DNA for the CDR3: TGTGCCAGCAGCTTCCCGAGAGCTGAAGCTTTCTTT.

This clone was seen once. The V call is TRBV7-8, the J call TRBJ2-7, with TRBD1 identical over 8 bases. The trim removed 5 bases at V and 5 bases at J, leaving 8 bases unmatched. The CDR3 length is 14 residues. The V gene's germline CDR1 is SGHVS and CDR2 FQNEAQ. The CDR3 DNA reads TGTGCCAGCAGCAAGGACAGGGATGACAACGAGCAGTACTTC. Its translation: CASSKDRDDNEQYF. The variable domain in full, with the rest retrieved from reference TRBV7-8 and TRBJ2-7, is GAGVSQSPRYKVAKRGQDVALRCDPISGHVSLFWYQQALGQGPEFLTYFQNEAQLDKSGLPSDRFFAERPEGSVSTLKIQRTQQEDSAVYLCASSKDRDDNEQYFGPGTRLTVT.

The CDR3 is CAISEMNTEAFF. As DNA, the CDR3 is TGTGCCATCAGTGAGATGAACACTGAAGCTTTCTTT. The chain joins TRBV10-3 to TRBJ1-1, with no clear D. The V gene lost 2 bases and the J gene lost 0 bases, with 1 base spanning the gap. The CDR3 is 12 residues long. Germline CDR1 ENHRY, CDR2 SYGVKD.

The rearrangement joins TRBV11-2 to TRBJ2-1, with D perhaps TRBD2 (6 bases). Germline lookup yields CDR1 SGHAT and CDR2 FQNNGV. CDR3 size: 16 residues. The V end was cut by 4 bases, the J end by 6 bases, with 19 bases between. The chain's CDR3 is CASSSLRPGVFNEQFF. CDR3 nucleotides: TGTGCCAGCAGCTCCCTCCGCCCGGGAGTTTTCAATGAGCAGTTCTTC.